Listed below are T cell receptor beta chains from one sample, sequenced in a study of blood T cell repertoires in COVID-19. The assay was immunoSEQ multiplex PCR, and TCRdb's table has in-frame clones only and misses some. The table includes about 100,000 clones, less than 85% detected once. The sample taken for sequencing was peripheral blood. Receptors were obtained from a woman in her seventies with active or convalescent COVID-19. The CDR3 runs from the conserved cysteine through the conserved F or W. Fields, in order: D gene, V gene, J gene, clone size, CDR3 DNA, CDR3 protein. D genes are given only for firm matches. The size entry is marked missing in some rows and otherwise reads once, few, many or a size class.

-	TRBV7-9	TRBJ1-3	few	TGTGCCAGCGAGTCGAGAGGAAACACCATATATTTT	CASESRGNTIYF
TRBD2	TRBV28	TRBJ2-3	-	TGTGCCACCTACCCTCAGCGGGGGCTCAGAGCAGATACGCAGTATTTT	CATYPQRGLRADTQYF
-	TRBV12-2	TRBJ2-7	-	TGTGCAAGTCGACGTAGCGGGAGTGAACCTTACGAGCAGTACTTC	CASRRSGSEPYEQYF
TRBD2	TRBV7-9	TRBJ2-2	-	TGTGCCAGCGGGAGGGGTACGAACACCGGGGAGCTGTTTTTT	CASGRGTNTGELFF
TRBD2	TRBV27	TRBJ2-7	-	TGTGCCAGCAGTTTCTTACGACCAGGGACTAGCGGGAAGGGATACGAGCAGTACTTC	CASSFLRPGTSGKGYEQYF
-	TRBV14	TRBJ2-3	-	TGTGCCAGCAGCCAAGATCTCAAGTTTAGCGCAGATACGCAGTATTTT	CASSQDLKFSADTQYF
TRBD2	TRBV19	TRBJ2-2	-	TGTGCCAGTAGTATGGGGACTAAAAACACCGGGGAGCTGTTTTTT	CASSMGTKNTGELFF
TRBD2	TRBV27	TRBJ2-2	-	TGTGCCAGCAGTGCAATCGGACTAGGGGAACACACCGGGGAGCTGTTTTTT	CASSAIGLGEHTGELFF
-	TRBV28	TRBJ1-4	-	TGTGCCAGCAGCGACCAGACAGCAACTAATGAAAAACTGTTTTTT	CASSDQTATNEKLFF
-	TRBV6-5	TRBJ2-7	-	TGTGCCAGCACCCCGAGATCGCGGGACTACGAGCAGTACTTC	CASTPRSRDYEQYF
-	TRBV15	TRBJ2-7	-	TGTGCCACCAGCAGAGATAAGGCCGAAGGGAGCTACGAGCAGTACTTC	CATSRDKAEGSYEQYF
TRBD1	TRBV28	TRBJ1-2	-	TGTGCCAGCAGTTTACGCCGGCGACAGGGGGCGCGGGGCTACACCTTC	CASSLRRRQGARGYTF
TRBD2	TRBV5-1	TRBJ2-7	-	TGCGCCAGCAGCTTGGATGTTAGCGGGAGATACGAGCAGTACTTC	CASSLDVSGRYEQYF
-	TRBV10-1	TRBJ2-1	-	TGCGCCAGCAGTGAGTGTAAGGGGTGTGAGCAGTTCTTC	CASSECKGCEQFF
-	TRBV7-7	TRBJ2-5	-	TGTGCTAGCAGCCCCATCCAAGAGACCCAGTACTTC	CASSPIQETQYF
-	TRBV5-1	TRBJ1-6	-	TGCGCCAGCAGCATAAGACAATATAATTCACCCCTCCACTTT	CASSIRQYNSPLHF
-	TRBV11-2	TRBJ2-1	-	TGTGCCAGCAGCTTAGATCGGGCTAGCCTCGGGAATGAGCAGTTCTTC	CASSLDRASLGNEQFF
-	TRBV11-3	TRBJ2-3	-	TGTGCCAGCAGCGGAGGGGACGGCTTTGCAGATACGCAGTATTTT	CASSGGDGFADTQYF
-	TRBV7-9	TRBJ1-2	-	TGTGCCAGCAGCCTAGGAGGGACAAACTCTAACTATGGCTACACCTTC	CASSLGGTNSNYGYTF
TRBD1	TRBV15	TRBJ1-5	-	TGTGCCACCAGCATTGACAGGGTAGCAACTCAGCCCCAGCATTTT	CATSIDRVATQPQHF
-	TRBV7-2	TRBJ1-3	-	TGTGCCAGCAGCGGACAGTTAAGCTCTGGAAACACCATATATTTT	CASSGQLSSGNTIYF
TRBD1	TRBV19	TRBJ2-2	-	TGTGCCAGTACTCAGGGGTTGGGGACAGTGAACACCGGGGAGCTGTTTTTT	CASTQGLGTVNTGELFF
TRBD1	TRBV28	TRBJ2-6	-	TGTGCCAGCAGTTCGCACAGGGGGCGGATCTCTGGGGCCAACGTCCTGACTTTC	CASSSHRGRISGANVLTF
TRBD1	TRBV2	TRBJ2-4	-	TGTGCCAGCAGTGGGGACAGCCAAAACATTCAGTACTTC	CASSGDSQNIQYF
-	TRBV27	TRBJ2-5	-	TGTGCCACCAGCCCCAAGTTGCGTCGTGCGGGCCAAGAGACCCAGTACTTC	CATSPKLRRAGQETQYF
TRBD1	TRBV5-1	TRBJ2-1	once	TGCGCCAGCAGCTTAGGGGACAGATACAATGAGCAGTTCTTC	CASSLGDRYNEQFF
TRBD2	TRBV24-1	TRBJ2-7	-	TGTGCCACCAGTGATCCACTAGCGGGAAAGTACGAGCAGTACTTC	CATSDPLAGKYEQYF
-	TRBV10-3	TRBJ2-3	few	TGTGCCATCTCCCTTAGCGGATACACAGATACGCAGTATTTT	CAISLSGYTDTQYF
-	TRBV7-2	TRBJ2-3	-	TGTGCCAGCAGCTTAGGCGGAGGCGCGGCAGATACGCAGTATTTT	CASSLGGGAADTQYF
-	TRBV7-2	TRBJ1-5	-	TGTGCCAGCAGCTTAGAAGCGACAGTCAATCAGCCCCAGCATTTT	CASSLEATVNQPQHF
-	TRBV19	TRBJ2-7	once	TGTGCCAGTAACCACGGACAAGGCACCTACGAGCAGTACTTC	CASNHGQGTYEQYF
TRBD2	TRBV4-1	TRBJ2-7	-	TGCGCCAGCAGCCAGCCGGGAGGTGGGAGAGAGCAGTACTTC	CASSQPGGGREQYF
TRBD1	TRBV2	TRBJ1-4	-	TGTGCCAGCACCTTGACAGGGGGCCCAACTAATGAAAAACTGTTTTTT	CASTLTGGPTNEKLFF
-	TRBV4-3	TRBJ2-1	-	TGCGCCAGCAGCCAAGAGTGGCTAGCGATCAATGAGCAGTTCTTC	CASSQEWLAINEQFF
-	TRBV7-9	TRBJ2-5	-	TGTGCCAGCAGCGCCCCCTCTAGGGGAGAGACCCAGTACTTC	CASSAPSRGETQYF
TRBD1	TRBV2	TRBJ1-5	-	TGTGCCAGCAGTCGCGACAGGGATAGCAATCAGCCCCAGCATTTT	CASSRDRDSNQPQHF
-	TRBV5-6	TRBJ2-3	-	TGTGCCAGCAGCTTGGGTCAGGGTGCCACAGATACGCAGTATTTT	CASSLGQGATDTQYF